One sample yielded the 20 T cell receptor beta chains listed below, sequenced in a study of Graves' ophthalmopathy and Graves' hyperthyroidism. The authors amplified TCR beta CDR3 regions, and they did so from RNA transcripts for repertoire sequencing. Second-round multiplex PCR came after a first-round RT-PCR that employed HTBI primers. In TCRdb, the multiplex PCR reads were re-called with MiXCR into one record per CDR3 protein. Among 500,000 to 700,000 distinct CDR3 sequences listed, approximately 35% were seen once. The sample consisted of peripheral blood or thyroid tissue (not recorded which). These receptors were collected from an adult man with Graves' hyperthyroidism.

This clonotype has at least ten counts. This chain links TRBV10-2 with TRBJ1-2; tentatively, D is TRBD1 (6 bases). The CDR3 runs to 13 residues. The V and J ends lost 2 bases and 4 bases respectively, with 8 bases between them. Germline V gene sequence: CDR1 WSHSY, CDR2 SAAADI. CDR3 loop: CASSEQGTYGYTF. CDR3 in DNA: TGCGCCAGCAGTGAGCAGGGGACCTATGGCTACACCTTC.

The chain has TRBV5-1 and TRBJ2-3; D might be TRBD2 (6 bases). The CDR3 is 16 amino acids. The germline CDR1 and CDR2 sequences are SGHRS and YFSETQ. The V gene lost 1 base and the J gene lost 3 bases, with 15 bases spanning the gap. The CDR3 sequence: CASSLTTRDWTDTQYF. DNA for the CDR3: TGCGCCAGCAGCTTGACTACGCGGGATTGGACAGATACGCAGTATTTT.

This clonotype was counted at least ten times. The CDR3 region is CAISGTASGNTIYF. The CDR3 DNA follows: TGTGCCATCAGTGGGACAGCTTCTGGAAACACCATATATTTT. This chain uses TRBV10-3 with TRBJ1-3, with a possible D match to TRBD1 (6 bases). Germline CDR1 and CDR2: ENHRY and SYGVKD. V was clipped by 4 bases and J by 1 base, with 8 bases between them. The CDR3 covers 14 residues.

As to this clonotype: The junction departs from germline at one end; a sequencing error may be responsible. The CDR3 DNA follows: TGTGCCAGCAGTTCCGGACAGGGGGCCTTTGAGACCCAGTACTTC. Residues: CASSSGQGAFETQYF. V usage is TRBV10-3 and J usage is TRBJ2-5, with 11 bases identical to TRBD1. Germline values: CDR1 ENHRY, CDR2 SYGVKD. The CDR3 is made up of 15 amino acids.

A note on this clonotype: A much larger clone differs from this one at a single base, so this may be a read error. CDR3 amino acids: CASSREGWQETQYF. The DNA for the CDR3 is TGTGCCAGTAGCCGGGAGGGCTGGCAAGAGACCCAGTACTTC. The chain joins TRBV19 to TRBJ2-5; 8 bases line up with TRBD2. Germline CDR1 reads LNHDA; CDR2 reads SQIVND (reference sequence). This CDR3 is built from 14 residues. J lost 2 bases, V lost 6 bases, and 5 bases had no gene match.

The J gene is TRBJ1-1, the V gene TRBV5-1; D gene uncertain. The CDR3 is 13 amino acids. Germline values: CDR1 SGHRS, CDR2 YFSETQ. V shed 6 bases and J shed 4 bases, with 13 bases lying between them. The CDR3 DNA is TGCGCCAGCACCATAGGAGGGTTCACTGAAGCTTTCTTT. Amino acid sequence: CASTIGGFTEAFF.

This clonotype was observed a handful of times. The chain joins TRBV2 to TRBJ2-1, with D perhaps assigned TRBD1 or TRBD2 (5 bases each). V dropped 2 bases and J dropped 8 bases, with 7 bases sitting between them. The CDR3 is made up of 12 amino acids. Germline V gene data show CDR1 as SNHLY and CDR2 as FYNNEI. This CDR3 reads CASSERGYEQFF. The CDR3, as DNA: TGTGCCAGCAGTGAACGGGGCTATGAGCAGTTCTTC.

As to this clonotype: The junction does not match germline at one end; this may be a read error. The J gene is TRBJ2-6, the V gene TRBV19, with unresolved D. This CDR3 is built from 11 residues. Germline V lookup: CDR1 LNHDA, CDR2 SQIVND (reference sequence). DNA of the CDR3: TGTGCCAGTAGTATAGGGGCCGTCATGACTTTC. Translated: CASSIGAVMTF.

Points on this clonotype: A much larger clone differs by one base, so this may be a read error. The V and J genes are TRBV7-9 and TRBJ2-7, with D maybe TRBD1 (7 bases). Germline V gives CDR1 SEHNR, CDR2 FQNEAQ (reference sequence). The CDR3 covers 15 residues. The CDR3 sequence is CASSLGGTAPYEQYF. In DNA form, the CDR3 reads TGCGCCAGCAGCTTGGGCGGGACAGCTCCCTACGAGCAGTACTTC. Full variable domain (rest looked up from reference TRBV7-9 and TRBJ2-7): DTGVSQNPRHKITKRGQNVTFRCDPISEHNRLYWYRQTLGQGPEFLTYFQNEAQLEKSRLLSDRFSAERPKGSFSTLEIQRTEQGDSAMYLCASSLGGTAPYEQYFGPGTRLTVT.

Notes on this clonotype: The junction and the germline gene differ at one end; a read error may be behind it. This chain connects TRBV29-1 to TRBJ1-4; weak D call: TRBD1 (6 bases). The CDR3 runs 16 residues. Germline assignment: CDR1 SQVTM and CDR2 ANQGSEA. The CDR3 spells CSVGVQGITTNERLFF. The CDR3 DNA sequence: TGCAGCGTTGGCGTGCAGGGGATCACAACTAATGAAAGACTGTTTTTT.

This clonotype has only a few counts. The chain's CDR3 is CASSRTLDGASHNQPQHF. CDR3 nucleotides: TGCGCCAGCAGCCGGACCCTTGATGGCGCGAGTCACAATCAGCCCCAGCATTTT. The chain carries TRBV4-1 and TRBJ1-5; D is unclear. The CDR3 has 18 amino acids. Germline V CDR1 and CDR2: MGHRA, YSYEKL. V lost 4 bases and J 3 bases, leaving 22 bases between the germline ends.

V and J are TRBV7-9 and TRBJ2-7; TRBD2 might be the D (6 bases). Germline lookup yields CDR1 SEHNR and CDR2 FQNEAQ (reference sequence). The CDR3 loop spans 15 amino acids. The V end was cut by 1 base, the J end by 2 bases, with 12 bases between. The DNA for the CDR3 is TGTGCCAGCAGCTTAGTACGGGGGACCGCCTACGAGCAGTACTTC. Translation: CASSLVRGTAYEQYF.

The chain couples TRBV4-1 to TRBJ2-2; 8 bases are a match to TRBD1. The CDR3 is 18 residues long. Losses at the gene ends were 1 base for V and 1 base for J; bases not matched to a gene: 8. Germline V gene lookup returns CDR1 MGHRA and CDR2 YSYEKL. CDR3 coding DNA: TGCGCCAGCAGCCAAGTGGTTCGGGACAGGAGGAACACCGGGGAGCTGTTTTTT. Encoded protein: CASSQVVRDRRNTGELFF.

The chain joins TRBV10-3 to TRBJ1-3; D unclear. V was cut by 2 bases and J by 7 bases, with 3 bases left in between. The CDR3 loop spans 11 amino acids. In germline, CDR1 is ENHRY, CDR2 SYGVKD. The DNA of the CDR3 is TGTGCCATCAGTGAGGATAACACCATATATTTT. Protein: CAISEDNTIYF.

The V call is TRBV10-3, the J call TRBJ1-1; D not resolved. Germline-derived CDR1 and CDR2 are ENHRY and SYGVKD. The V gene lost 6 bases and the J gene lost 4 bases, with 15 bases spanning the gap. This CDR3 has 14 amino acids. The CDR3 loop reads CAIRTEQRSTEAFF. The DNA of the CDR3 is TGTGCCATCAGGACTGAACAGAGATCCACTGAAGCTTTCTTT.

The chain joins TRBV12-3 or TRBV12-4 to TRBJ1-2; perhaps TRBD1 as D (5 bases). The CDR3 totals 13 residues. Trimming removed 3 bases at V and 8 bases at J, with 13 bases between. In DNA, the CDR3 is TGTGCCAGCAGTTTCGGGGGATACGGCGGCTACACCTTC. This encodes CASSFGGYGGYTF.

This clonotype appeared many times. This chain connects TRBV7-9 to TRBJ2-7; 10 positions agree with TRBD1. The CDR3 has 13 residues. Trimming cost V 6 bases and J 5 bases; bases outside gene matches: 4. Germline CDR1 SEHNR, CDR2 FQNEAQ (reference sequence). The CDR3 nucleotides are TGTGCCAGCAGTTTGGGGACAGGGGACGAGCAGTACTTC. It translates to CASSLGTGDEQYF.

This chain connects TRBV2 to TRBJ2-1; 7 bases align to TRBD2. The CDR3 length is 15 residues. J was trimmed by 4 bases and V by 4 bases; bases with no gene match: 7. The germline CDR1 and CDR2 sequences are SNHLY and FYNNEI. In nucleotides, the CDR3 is TGTGCCAGCAGTGTGGGGGGAGGGCCTTACAATGAGCAGTTCTTC. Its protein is CASSVGGGPYNEQFF. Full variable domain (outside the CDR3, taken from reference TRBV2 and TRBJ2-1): EPEVTQTPSHQVTQMGQEVILRCVPISNHLYFYWYRQILGQKVEFLVSFYNNEISEKSEIFDDQFSVERPDGSNFTLKIRSTKLEDSAMYFCASSVGGGPYNEQFFGPGTRLTVL.

The CDR3 region is CASGLVTLPSTGKSYEQYF. CDR3 DNA sequence: TGTGCTAGTGGTTTGGTTACATTACCGTCGACAGGGAAATCCTACGAGCAGTACTTC. The chain is built from TRBV12-3 or TRBV12-4 and TRBJ2-7; 7 nucleotides match TRBD1. The CDR3 spans 19 residues.

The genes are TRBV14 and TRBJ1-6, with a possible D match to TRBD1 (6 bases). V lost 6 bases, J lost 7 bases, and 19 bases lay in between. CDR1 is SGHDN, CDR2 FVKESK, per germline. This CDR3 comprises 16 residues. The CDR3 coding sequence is TGTGCCAGCAGTTTATACCGGGGGCGAAAGAATTCACCCCTCCACTTT. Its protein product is CASSLYRGRKNSPLHF.